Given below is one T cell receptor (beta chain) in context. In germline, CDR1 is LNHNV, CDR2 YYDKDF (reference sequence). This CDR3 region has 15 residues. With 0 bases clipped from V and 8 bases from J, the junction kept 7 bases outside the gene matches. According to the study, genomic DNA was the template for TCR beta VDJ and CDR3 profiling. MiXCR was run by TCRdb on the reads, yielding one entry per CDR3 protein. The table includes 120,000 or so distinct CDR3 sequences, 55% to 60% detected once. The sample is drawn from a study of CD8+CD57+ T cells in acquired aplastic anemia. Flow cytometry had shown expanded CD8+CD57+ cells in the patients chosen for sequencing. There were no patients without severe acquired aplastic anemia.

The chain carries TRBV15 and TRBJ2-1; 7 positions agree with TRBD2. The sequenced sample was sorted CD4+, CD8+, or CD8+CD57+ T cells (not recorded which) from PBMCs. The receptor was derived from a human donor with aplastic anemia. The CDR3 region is CATSRDRGRAYEQFF. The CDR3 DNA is TGTGCCACCAGCAGAGATCGGGGGAGGGCATATGAGCAGTTCTTC.